The source of this TCR beta chain is a study of shared clonotypes between healthy human individuals. Trimming removed 5 bases at V and 6 bases at J, with 13 bases between. CDR1 is MDHEN, CDR2 SYDVKM, per germline. The CDR3 runs 14 residues. Sequencing was performed with immunoSEQ multiplex PCR; in TCRdb, only in-frame clones are kept and a portion is missing. The table records millions of clones, roughly 91% of them present only once. Naive-designated CD8 cells lacked CD45RO, were positively enriched for CCR7, and omitted terminally differentiated effector memory CD45RA+ cells. Sequencing was done on a sample of naive CD8+ T cells from PBMCs. The sequence was collected from a man aged 18 to 30 in good health. Some clones in this sample may be carry-over from other donors' samples. The gene calls are TRBV28 and TRBJ2-2, with a weak D call TRBD1 (5 bases). CDR3 nucleotides: TGTGCCAGCAGTGCCACCAGGGTGCCCGGGGAGCTGTTTTTT. This codes for CASSATRVPGELFF. Based on the CDR3 plus reference TRBV28 and TRBJ2-2, the full variable domain is DVKVTQSSRYLVKRTGEKVFLECVQDMDHENMFWYRQDPGLGLRLIYFSYDVKMKEKGDIPEGYSVSREKKERFSLILESASTNQTSMYLCASSATRVPGELFFGEGSRLTVL.